This TCR beta chain was documented in a study of Graves' ophthalmopathy and Graves' hyperthyroidism (dated 2018 in TCRdb). Broadly, across the study: Peripheral blood was collected at initial diagnosis, before any treatment. The study used signatures of the TCR beta repertoire to tell Graves' ophthalmopathy apart from Graves' hyperthyroidism and to predict which patients would progress to ophthalmopathy. In total, 135 blood samples were TCR-sequenced: roughly 45 ophthalmopathy, under 85 hyperthyroidism and about 17 hyperthyroidism-to-ophthalmopathy patients. To explore V-J signatures distinguishing ophthalmopathy from hyperthyroidism, a discovery set of under 110 patients (fewer than 45 ophthalmopathy, some 57 stable hyperthyroidism) was enrolled. An independent validation cohort comprised 18 hyperthyroidism patients and roughly 15 patients who later progressed from hyperthyroidism to ophthalmopathy. In more than five hyperthyroidism patients, the T-cell repertoires found in thyroid tissue were compared with those found in blood. After sampling, hyperthyroidism patients received methimazole starting at 30 mg daily, and ophthalmopathy patients received high-dose intravenous methylprednisolone.

The ophthalmopathy patients had moderately to severely active disease, with a Clinical Activity Score of 3 or higher, a NOSPECS grade of 4 or higher, and a disease duration of less than 3 months. Patients with other autoimmune diseases, uncontrolled infections, pregnancy or lactation were excluded from the study. Clinical symptoms, serum thyroxine, TRAb, thyroid ultrasound and orbital computed tomography formed the basis of the diagnosis. Using Ficoll-Paque density gradient centrifugation, PBMCs were isolated from about 10 ml of fresh peripheral blood. Total RNA was extracted using Trizol reagent, and RNA quality was checked on an Agilent 2100 Bioanalyzer. This clonotype was detected ten times or more. Its antigen is still unknown. Qualities for individual bases were not recorded, and no much larger clone is one base off. Overall results and qualifications from the work: Sample size was not statistically predetermined, and group allocation was not concealed from the investigators. Most expanded thyroid clonotypes with a frequency above 0.001 also appeared in blood, which suggests that blood repertoires may reflect the immune response in the thyroid. The 13-signature model separated ophthalmopathy from stable hyperthyroidism with 85% to 90% sensitivity and approximately 83% specificity in cross-validation, and 80%/75% in the test set. In validation, the model predicted ophthalmopathy progression with more than 70% sensitivity and 72.22% specificity; about a dozen predicted patients were CT-confirmed with GO in a median of approximately six months.

TCR beta CDR3 regions were amplified from RNA transcripts for repertoire sequencing. A first-round RT-PCR used HTBI primers with the Qiagen OneStep RT-PCR kit, followed by a second-round multiplex PCR, size selection and purification. Sequencing of the libraries was carried out on an Illumina HiSeq2000 in paired-end mode with 100 bp reads. In the original analysis: SOAPnuke was used to process the reads, throwing out any read that had adapters, had uncalled bases, had a mean Phred below 15, or lacked an exact constant-primer or identifier match. COPE v1.2.5 was used to merge high-quality paired reads. Each unique nucleotide sequence was treated as a clonotype, and MiTCR v1.1 was used to align the clonotypes to the IMGT TRB V, D and J references. The analysis was limited to V-J combinations with a frequency above 0.0001, which together covered over 99% of the repertoires. For each V-J combination, a TCR clonal expansion and chaos score was defined as F50 clonal expansion divided by the chaos observed in the TCRdist matrix. Welch's t-statistics and random forest were used to reduce the features to approximately 13 V-J combinations, which were then used as input to a naive Bayes classifier. The Morisita-Horn index was used to measure how similar the thyroid and blood repertoires were. TCRdb cleaned the public reads at Q25 with fastp, built clones with MiXCR and kept in-frame beta chains. Rows are unified per CDR3 protein, each entry keeping the most common DNA and genes. The V and J calls come from TCRdb's annotation, not from the publication. This sample comprises a few hundred thousand distinct CDR3 sequences, 17% of them detected only once. 12% of the sample comes from the top ten.

The germline V end is reduced by 4 bases and the J end by 6 bases; junction bases left unmatched: 11. The germline V gene specifies KGHSH as CDR1 and LQKENI as CDR2. The CDR3 starts with the cysteine, ends with the phenylalanine, and has 15 residues. Only CDR3 DNA is held: 45 bases, read in frame from base 1. The receptor was derived from an adult man with Graves' ophthalmopathy. The chain joins TRBV18 to TRBJ2-5, and 7 bases in between align with TRBD2. Material: peripheral blood. The DNA sequence follows: TGTGCCAGCTCACTGGATTCGGGGGGATCGAAGACCCAGTACTTC. Translated, this is CASSLDSGGSKTQYF.